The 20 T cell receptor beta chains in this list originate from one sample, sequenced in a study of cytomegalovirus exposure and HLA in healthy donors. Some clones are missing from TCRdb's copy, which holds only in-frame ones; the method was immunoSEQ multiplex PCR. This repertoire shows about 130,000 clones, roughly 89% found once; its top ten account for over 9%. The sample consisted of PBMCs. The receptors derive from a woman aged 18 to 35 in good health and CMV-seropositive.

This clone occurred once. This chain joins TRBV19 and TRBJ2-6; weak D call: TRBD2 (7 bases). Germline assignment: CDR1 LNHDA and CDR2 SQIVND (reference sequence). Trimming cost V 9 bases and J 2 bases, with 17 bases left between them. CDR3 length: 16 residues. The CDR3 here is CARARGALTGANVLTF. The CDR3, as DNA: TGTGCCAGGGCTCGGGGGGCGCTGACTGGGGCCAACGTCCTGACTTTC. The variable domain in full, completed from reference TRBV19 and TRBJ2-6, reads DGGITQSPKYLFRKEGQNVTLSCEQNLNHDAMYWYRQDPGQGLRLIYYSQIVNDFQKGDIAEGYSVSREKKESFPLTVTSAQKNPTAFYLCARARGALTGANVLTFGAGSRLTVL.

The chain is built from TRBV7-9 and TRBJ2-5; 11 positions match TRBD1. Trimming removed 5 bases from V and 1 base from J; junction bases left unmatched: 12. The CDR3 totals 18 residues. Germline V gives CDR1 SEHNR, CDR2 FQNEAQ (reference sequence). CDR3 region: CASSPLKGDRGFQETQYF. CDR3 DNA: TGTGCCAGCAGCCCACTTAAAGGGGACAGGGGGTTCCAAGAGACCCAGTACTTC. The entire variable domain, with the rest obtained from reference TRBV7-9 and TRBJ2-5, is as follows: DTGVSQNPRHKITKRGQNVTFRCDPISEHNRLYWYRQTLGQGPEFLTYFQNEAQLEKSRLLSDRFSAERPKGSFSTLEIQRTEQGDSAMYLCASSPLKGDRGFQETQYFGPGTRLLVL.

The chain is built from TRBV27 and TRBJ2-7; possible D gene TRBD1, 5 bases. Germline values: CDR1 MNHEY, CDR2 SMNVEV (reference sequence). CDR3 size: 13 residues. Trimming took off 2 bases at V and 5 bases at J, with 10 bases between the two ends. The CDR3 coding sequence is TGTGCCAGCAGTTTACAGGCAGGGCACGAGCAGTACTTC. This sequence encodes CASSLQAGHEQYF.

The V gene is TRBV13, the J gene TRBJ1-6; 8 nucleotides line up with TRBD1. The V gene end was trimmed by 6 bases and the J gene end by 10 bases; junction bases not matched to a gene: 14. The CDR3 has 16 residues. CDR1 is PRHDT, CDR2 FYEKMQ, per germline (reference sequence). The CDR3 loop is CASRVWGRGQGSPLHF. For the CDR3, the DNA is TGTGCCAGCAGGGTGTGGGGCAGGGGGCAAGGGTCACCCCTCCACTTT.

CDR3 DNA: TGTGCCAGCAGTTTCCAAGGACTCACAGATACGCAGTATTTT. Amino acids: CASSFQGLTDTQYF. This rearrangement joins TRBV27 to TRBJ2-3; a possible D gene is TRBD2 (5 bases). Trimming stripped 3 bases from V and 2 bases from J, with 9 bases between. The CDR3 covers 14 residues. In germline, CDR1 is MNHEY, CDR2 SMNVEV (reference sequence).

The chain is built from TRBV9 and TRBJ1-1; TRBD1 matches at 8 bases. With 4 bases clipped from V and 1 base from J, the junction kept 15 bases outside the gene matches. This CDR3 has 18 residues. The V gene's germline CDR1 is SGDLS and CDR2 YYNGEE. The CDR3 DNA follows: TGTGCCAGCAGCACCCACGGGGGACAGGCAATTGGGAACACTGAAGCTTTCTTT. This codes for CASSTHGGQAIGNTEAFF.

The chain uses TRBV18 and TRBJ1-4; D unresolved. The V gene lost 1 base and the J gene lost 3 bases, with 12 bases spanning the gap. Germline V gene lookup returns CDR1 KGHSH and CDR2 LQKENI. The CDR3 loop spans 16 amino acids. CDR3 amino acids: CASSPRGPPANEKLFF. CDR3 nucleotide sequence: TGTGCCAGCTCACCACGAGGCCCTCCAGCTAATGAAAAACTGTTTTTT.

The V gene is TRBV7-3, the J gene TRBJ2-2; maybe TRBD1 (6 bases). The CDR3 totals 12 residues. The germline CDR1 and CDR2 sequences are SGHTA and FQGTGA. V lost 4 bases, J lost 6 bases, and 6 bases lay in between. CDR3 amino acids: CASSSGAGELFF. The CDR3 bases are TGTGCCAGCAGCTCAGGGGCCGGGGAGCTGTTTTTT.

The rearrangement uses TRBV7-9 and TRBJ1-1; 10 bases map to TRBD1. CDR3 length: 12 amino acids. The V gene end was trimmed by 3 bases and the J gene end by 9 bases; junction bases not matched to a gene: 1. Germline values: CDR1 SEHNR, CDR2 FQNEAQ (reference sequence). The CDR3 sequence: CASSLTGGQAFF. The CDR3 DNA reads TGTGCCAGCAGCTTGACAGGGGGCCAAGCTTTCTTT.

CDR3 in DNA: TGTGCCAGTAGTATAGGCAGGCGCGCCTCAGATACGCAGTATTTT. Amino acids: CASSIGRRASDTQYF. J is TRBJ2-3 and V is TRBV19; no clear D gene. Trimming left V 1 base short and J 4 bases short, with 12 bases between. Germline lookup yields CDR1 LNHDA and CDR2 SQIVND (reference sequence). The CDR3 sequence is 15 residues long.

In DNA form, the CDR3 reads TGTGCCAGTAGTTCCACGGTGGACCGAGGGGAGCAGTACTTC. Translation gives CASSSTVDRGEQYF. V is TRBV19 and J is TRBJ2-7, with D perhaps matching TRBD2 (5 bases). The germline CDR1 and CDR2 sequences are LNHDA and SQIVND (reference sequence). The CDR3 is 14 amino acids. Trimming stripped 5 bases from V and 7 bases from J, with 18 bases between.

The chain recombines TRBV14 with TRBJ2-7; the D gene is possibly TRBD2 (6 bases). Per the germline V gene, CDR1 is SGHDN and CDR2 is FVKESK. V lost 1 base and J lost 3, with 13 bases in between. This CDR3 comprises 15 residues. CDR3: CASSQGVWGDYEQYF. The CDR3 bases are TGTGCCAGCAGCCAAGGGGTCTGGGGGGACTACGAGCAGTACTTC. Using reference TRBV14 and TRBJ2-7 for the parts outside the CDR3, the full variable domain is EAGVTQFPSHSVIEKGQTVTLRCDPISGHDNLYWYRRVMGKEIKFLLHFVKESKQDESGMPNNRFLAERTGGTYSTLKVQPAELEDSGVYFCASSQGVWGDYEQYFGPGTRLTVT.

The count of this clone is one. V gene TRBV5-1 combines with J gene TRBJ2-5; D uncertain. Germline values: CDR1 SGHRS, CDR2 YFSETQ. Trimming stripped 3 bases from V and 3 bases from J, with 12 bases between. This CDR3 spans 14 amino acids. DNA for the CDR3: TGCGCCAGCAGCTCCATACGAGGCGAAGAGACCCAGTACTTC. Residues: CASSSIRGEETQYF.

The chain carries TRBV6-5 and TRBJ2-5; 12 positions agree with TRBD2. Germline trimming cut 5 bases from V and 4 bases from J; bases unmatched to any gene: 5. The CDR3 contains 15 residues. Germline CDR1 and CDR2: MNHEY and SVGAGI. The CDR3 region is CASSHLAGGRETQYF. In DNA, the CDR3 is TGTGCCAGCAGTCACCTAGCGGGGGGGCGAGAGACCCAGTACTTC.

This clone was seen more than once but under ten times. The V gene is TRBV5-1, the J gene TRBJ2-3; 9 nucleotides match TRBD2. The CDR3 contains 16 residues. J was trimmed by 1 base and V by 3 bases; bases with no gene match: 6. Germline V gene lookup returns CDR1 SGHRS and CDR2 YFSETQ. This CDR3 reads CASSSRIAGGTDTQYF. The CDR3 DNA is TGCGCCAGCAGCTCCCGCATAGCGGGGGGCACAGATACGCAGTATTTT. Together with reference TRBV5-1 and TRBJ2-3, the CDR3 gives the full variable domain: KAGVTQTPRYLIKTRGQQVTLSCSPISGHRSVSWYQQTPGQGLQFLFEYFSETQRNKGNFPGRFSGRQFSNSRSEMNVSTLELGDSALYLCASSSRIAGGTDTQYFGPGTRLTVL.

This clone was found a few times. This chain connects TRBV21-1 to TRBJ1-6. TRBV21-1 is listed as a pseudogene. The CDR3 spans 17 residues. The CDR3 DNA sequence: TGTGCCAGCAGCAAAGGGAAGTCGGGAGTTCTTCATTCACCCCTCCACTTT. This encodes CASSKGKSGVLHSPLHF.

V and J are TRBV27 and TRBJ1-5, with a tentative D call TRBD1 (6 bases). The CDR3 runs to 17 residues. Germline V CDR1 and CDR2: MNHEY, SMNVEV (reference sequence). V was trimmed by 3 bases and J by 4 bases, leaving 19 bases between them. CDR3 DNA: TGTGCCAGCAGTTTTAACGCGGCAGGGGAGGGGAATCAGCCCCAGCATTTT. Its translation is CASSFNAAGEGNQPQHF.

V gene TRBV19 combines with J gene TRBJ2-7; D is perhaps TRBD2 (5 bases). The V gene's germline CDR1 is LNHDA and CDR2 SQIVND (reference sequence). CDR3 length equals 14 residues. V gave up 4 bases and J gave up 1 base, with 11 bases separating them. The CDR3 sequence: CASSTSSQSYEQYF. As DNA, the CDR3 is TGTGCCAGTAGTACTAGCAGCCAATCCTACGAGCAGTACTTC.

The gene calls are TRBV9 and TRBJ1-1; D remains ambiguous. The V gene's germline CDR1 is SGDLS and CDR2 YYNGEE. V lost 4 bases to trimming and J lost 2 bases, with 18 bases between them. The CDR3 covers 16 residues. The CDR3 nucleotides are TGTGCCAGCAGCCCCCCCATTGTCAGTGGTAACACTGAAGCTTTCTTT. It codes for CASSPPIVSGNTEAFF. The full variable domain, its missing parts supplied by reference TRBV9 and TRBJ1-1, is DSGVTQTPKHLITATGQRVTLRCSPRSGDLSVYWYQQSLDQGLQFLIQYYNGEERAKGNILERFSAQQFPDLHSELNLSSLELGDSALYFCASSPPIVSGNTEAFFGQGTRLTVV.

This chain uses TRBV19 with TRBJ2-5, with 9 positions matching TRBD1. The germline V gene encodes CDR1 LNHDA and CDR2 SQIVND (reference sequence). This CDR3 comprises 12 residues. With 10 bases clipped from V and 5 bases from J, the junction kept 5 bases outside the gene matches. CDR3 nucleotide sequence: TGTGCCACACAGGGGGCTAGGGAGACCCAGTACTTC. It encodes CATQGARETQYF.